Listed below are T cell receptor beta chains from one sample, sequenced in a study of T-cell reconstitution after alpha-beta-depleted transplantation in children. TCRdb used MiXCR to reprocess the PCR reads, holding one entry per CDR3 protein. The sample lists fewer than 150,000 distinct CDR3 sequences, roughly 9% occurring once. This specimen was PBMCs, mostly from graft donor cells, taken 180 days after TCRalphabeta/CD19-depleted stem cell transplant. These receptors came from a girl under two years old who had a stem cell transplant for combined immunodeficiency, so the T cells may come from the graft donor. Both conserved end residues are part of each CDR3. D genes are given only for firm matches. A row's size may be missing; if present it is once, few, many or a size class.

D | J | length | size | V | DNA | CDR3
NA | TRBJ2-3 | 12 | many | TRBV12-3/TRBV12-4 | TGTGCCAGCAGCCATAGCACAGATACGCAGTATTTT | CASSHSTDTQYF
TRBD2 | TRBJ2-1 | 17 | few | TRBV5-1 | TGCGCCAGCAGCTTGGTGACTAGCGGGAGCTCCTACAATGAGCAGTTCTTC | CASSLVTSGSSYNEQFF
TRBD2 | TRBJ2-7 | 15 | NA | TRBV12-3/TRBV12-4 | TGTGCCAGCAGTTCTCCCACTAGCGGGAGGGTCGAGCAGTACTTC | CASSSPTSGRVEQYF
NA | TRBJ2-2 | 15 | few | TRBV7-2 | TGTGCCAGCAGCTTAGGGACGGCCCATACCGGGGAGCTGTTTTTT | CASSLGTAHTGELFF
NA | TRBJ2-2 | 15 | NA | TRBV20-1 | TGCAGTGCTAGAGATCGGGGGTTTCTGGGGGGGGAGCTGTTTTTT | CSARDRGFLGGELFF
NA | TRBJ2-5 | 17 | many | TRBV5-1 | TGCGCCAGCAGCCGGCGATTCAGGGGCGATATCCAAGAGACCCAGTACTTC | CASSRRFRGDIQETQYF
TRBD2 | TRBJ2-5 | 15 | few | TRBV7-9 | TGTGCCAGCAGCCCCCTGGGGAGGGCCCAAGAGACCCAGTACTTC | CASSPLGRAQETQYF
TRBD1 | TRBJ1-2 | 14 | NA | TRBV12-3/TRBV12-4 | TGTGCCAGCATCCACGGCAGGGGGCGGGATGGCTACACCTTC | CASIHGRGRDGYTF
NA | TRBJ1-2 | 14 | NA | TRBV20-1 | TGCAGTGCCCCGGTGGGGACAAACGGCTATGGCTACACCTTC | CSAPVGTNGYGYTF
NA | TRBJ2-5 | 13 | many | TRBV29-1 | TGCAGCGTTGGGGCGGGGGCACAAGAGACCCAGTACTTC | CSVGAGAQETQYF
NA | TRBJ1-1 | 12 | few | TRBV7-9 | TGTGCCAGCAGCCCGGGACCGATTGAAGCTTTCTTT | CASSPGPIEAFF
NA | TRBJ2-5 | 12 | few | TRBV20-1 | TGCAGTGCTAGTGGCAGGGGAGAGACCCAGTACTTC | CSASGRGETQYF
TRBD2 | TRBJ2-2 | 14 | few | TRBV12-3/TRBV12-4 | TGTGCCAGCAGCCCGGGACTAGCGGCCGGGGAGCTGTTTTTT | CASSPGLAAGELFF
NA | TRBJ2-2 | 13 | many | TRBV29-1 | TGCAGCGTCCGTTTAGGACAGCCCGGGGAGCTGTTTTTT | CSVRLGQPGELFF
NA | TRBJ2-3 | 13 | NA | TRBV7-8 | TGTGCCAGCAGCTTAGATTTAGGGGATACGCAGTATTTT | CASSLDLGDTQYF
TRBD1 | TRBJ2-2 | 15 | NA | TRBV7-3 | TGTGCCAGCAGCCTCTCGGGACAGGGGACCGGGGAGCTGTTTTTT | CASSLSGQGTGELFF
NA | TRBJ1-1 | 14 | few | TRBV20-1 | TGCAGTGCTAGAGTCGCGGGGGGGCAAACTGAAGCTTTCTTT | CSARVAGGQTEAFF
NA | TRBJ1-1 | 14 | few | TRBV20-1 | TGCAGTGCCTCTGGAAACCTGGGCTACCCTGAAGCTTTCTTT | CSASGNLGYPEAFF
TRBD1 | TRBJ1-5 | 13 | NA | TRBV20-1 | TGCAGTGCTCCAACAGGGGGCGGACAGCCCCAGCATTTT | CSAPTGGGQPQHF
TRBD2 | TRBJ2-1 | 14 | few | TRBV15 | TGTGCCACCCTAATGGCTAGCGGGGCCCATGAGCAGTTCTTC | CATLMASGAHEQFF
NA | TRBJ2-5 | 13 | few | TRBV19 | TGTGCCAGCCGACAGCTTTCCAAGGGGACCCAGTACTTC | CASRQLSKGTQYF
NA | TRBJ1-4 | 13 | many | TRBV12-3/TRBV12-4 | TGTGCCAGCTCCCCCCAGGGGCTTGAAAAACTGTTTTTT | CASSPQGLEKLFF
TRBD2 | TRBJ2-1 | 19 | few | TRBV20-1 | TGCAGTGCTAGGGCCTTTAGGGGGAATCTAGCGGGAGGGCCCGGGGAGCAGTTCTTC | CSARAFRGNLAGGPGEQFF
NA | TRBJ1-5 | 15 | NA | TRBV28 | TGTGCCAGCAAAAAGGGGGGGGTGGGCAATCAGCCCCAGCATTTT | CASKKGGVGNQPQHF
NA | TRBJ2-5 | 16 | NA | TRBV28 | TGTGCCAGCCATACCGGGGAGCGTACATATCTAGAGACCCAGTACTTC | CASHTGERTYLETQYF
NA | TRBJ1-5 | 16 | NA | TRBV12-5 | TGTGCTAGTGGTTTGGTACGGTACGCACCCAATCAGCCCCAGCATTTT | CASGLVRYAPNQPQHF
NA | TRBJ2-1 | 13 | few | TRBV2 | TGTGCCACCGTCCTTGACTCCTACAATGAGCAGTTCTTC | CATVLDSYNEQFF
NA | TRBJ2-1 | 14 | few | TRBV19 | TGTGCCAGTAGTCCCGGGACCTTAGGCAATGAGCAGTTCTTC | CASSPGTLGNEQFF
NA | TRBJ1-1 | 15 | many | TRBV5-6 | TGTGCCAGCAGCCTTGGGACGCCAGGGATCACTGAAGCTTTCTTT | CASSLGTPGITEAFF
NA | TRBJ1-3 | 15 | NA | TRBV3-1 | TGTGCCAGCAGCCTTACTCCAGGGCTTGGGGACACCATATATTTT | CASSLTPGLGDTIYF
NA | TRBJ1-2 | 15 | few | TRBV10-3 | TGTGCCATCAGTGAGTTTTGGGAAAGGAACTATGGCTACACCTTC | CAISEFWERNYGYTF
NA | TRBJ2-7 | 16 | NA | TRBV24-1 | TGTGCCACCAGCCGTCCCGGGACGCCGAGCTCCTACGAGCAGTACTTC | CATSRPGTPSSYEQYF
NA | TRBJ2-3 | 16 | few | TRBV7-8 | TGTGCCAGCAGCTTACGGAGGTTGAGTAGCCCAGATACGCAGTATTTT | CASSLRRLSSPDTQYF
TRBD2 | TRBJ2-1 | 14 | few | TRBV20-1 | TGCAGTGCTAGCGGGAGGGCATCCTACAATGAGCAGTTCTTC | CSASGRASYNEQFF
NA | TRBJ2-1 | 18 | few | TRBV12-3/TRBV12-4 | TGTGCCAGCAGTTTAGTGGGGAAAATACAGGGTTTCACCCATGAGCAGTTCTTC | CASSLVGKIQGFTHEQFF
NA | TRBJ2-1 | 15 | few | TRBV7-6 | TGTGCCAGCAGCTTAGCGGTACGGACAGACAATGAGCAGTTCTTC | CASSLAVRTDNEQFF
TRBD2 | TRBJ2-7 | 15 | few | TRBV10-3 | TGTGCCATCAGTGAGTCGCGCGGGAGGGCCTACGAGCAGTACTTC | CAISESRGRAYEQYF
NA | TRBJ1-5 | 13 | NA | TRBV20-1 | TGCAGTGCTAGAGGTCTCCACAATCAGCCCCAGCATTTT | CSARGLHNQPQHF
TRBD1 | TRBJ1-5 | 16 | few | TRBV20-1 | TGCAGTGCTGCCGGGACAGGGGGAGGGAACAATCAGCCCCAGCATTTT | CSAAGTGGGNNQPQHF
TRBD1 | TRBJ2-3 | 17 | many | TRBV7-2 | TGTGCCAGCAGCTTAAGGACAGGGGTCTGGTTGGCAGATACGCAGTATTTT | CASSLRTGVWLADTQYF
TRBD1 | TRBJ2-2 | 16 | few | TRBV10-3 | TGTGCCATCAGTGAATATTCAGGGGGTAACACCGGGGAGCTGTTTTTT | CAISEYSGGNTGELFF
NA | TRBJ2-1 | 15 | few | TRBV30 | TGTGCCTGGAGTGGAGGCTCTAGCTCCTACAATGAGCAGTTCTTC | CAWSGGSSSYNEQFF
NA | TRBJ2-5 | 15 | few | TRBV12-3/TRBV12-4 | TGTGCCAGCAGTTTAGAGGGCACCCCAGCCAGGACCCAGTACTTC | CASSLEGTPARTQYF
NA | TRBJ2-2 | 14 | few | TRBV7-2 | TGTGCCAGCAGGGAACAGGGAAAGACCGGGGAGCTGTTTTTT | CASREQGKTGELFF
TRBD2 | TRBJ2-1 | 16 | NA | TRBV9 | TGTGCCAGCAGCGTCAGACTAGCGGGATACTACAATGAGCAGTTCTTC | CASSVRLAGYYNEQFF
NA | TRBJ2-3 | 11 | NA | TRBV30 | TGTGCCTGGAGTCGGGGGGATACGCAGTATTTT | CAWSRGDTQYF
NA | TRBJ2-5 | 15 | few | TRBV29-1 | TGCAGCGTTGATGTCCCCGACAAGTACCAAGAGACCCAGTACTTC | CSVDVPDKYQETQYF
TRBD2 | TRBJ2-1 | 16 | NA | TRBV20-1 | TGCAGTGCTAGAGATCCCCCTAGCGGGGTTTACAATGAGCAGTTCTTC | CSARDPPSGVYNEQFF